Below are 14 T cell receptor beta chains sequenced from a single sample in a study of blood T cell repertoires in COVID-19. TCRdb keeps only in-frame clones here, not all; method: immunoSEQ multiplex PCR. The table records some 64,000 clones, over 65% of them present only once. The sample consisted of peripheral blood. The receptors here all came from a man aged 80 or over with active or convalescent COVID-19.

The chain has TRBV6-5 and TRBJ1-3; tentatively, D is TRBD1 (5 bases). From germline, CDR1 is MNHEY and CDR2 SVGAGI. The CDR3 sequence is 15 residues long. V lost 7 bases to trimming and J lost 0 bases, with 13 bases between them. The CDR3 DNA sequence: TGTGCCAGCATCACAGGCCATTACTCTGGAAACACCATATATTTT. It encodes CASITGHYSGNTIYF.

This rearrangement joins TRBV25-1 to TRBJ2-2; the D gene is possibly TRBD1 (7 bases). V was trimmed by 3 bases and J by 5 bases, leaving 22 bases between them. CDR1 and CDR2 from the germline V gene are MGHDK and SYGVNS. The CDR3 is 18 amino acids. This chain's CDR3 is CASSDPGQTAGGTGELFF. In DNA, the CDR3 is TGTGCCAGCAGTGATCCGGGACAGACAGCTGGAGGGACCGGGGAGCTGTTTTTT. Full variable domain (missing parts from reference TRBV25-1 and TRBJ2-2): EADIYQTPRYLVIGTGKKITLECSQTMGHDKMYWYQQDPGMELHLIHYSYGVNSTEKGDLSSESTVSRIRTEHFPLTLESARPSHTSQYLCASSDPGQTAGGTGELFFGEGSRLTVL.

The chain has TRBV6-5 and TRBJ1-2, with 8 bases that match TRBD1. The length of the CDR3 is 15 residues. The germline CDR1 and CDR2 sequences are MNHEY and SVGAGI. V was pared by 0 bases and J by 3 bases, with 3 bases of the junction left unmatched. CDR3 nucleotide sequence: TGTGCCAGCAGTTACTCCGGGACAGGACACTATGGCTACACCTTC. Encoded protein: CASSYSGTGHYGYTF.

The rearrangement links TRBV5-5 to TRBJ2-5; TRBD2 matches at 7 bases. V gave up 0 bases and J gave up 2 bases; unmatched junction bases: 7. Germline assignment: CDR1 SGHKS and CDR2 YYEKEE (reference sequence). The CDR3 totals 16 residues. CDR3 in amino acids: CASSLEAAGIQETQYF. The CDR3 bases are TGTGCCAGCAGCTTGGAAGCAGCGGGGATACAAGAGACCCAGTACTTC.

This clone was recorded once. The CDR3 nucleotides are TGTGCCAGCAGCGTAGGCCAGGGACATCCAAGTGAAGCTTTCTTT. It specifies CASSVGQGHPSEAFF. The chain uses TRBV9 and TRBJ1-1, with D perhaps TRBD1 (6 bases). This CDR3 comprises 15 residues. V was clipped by 0 bases and J by 7 bases, with 16 bases between them. CDR1 and CDR2 from the germline V gene are SGDLS and YYNGEE.

The rearrangement uses TRBV7-2 and TRBJ2-1, with 7 nucleotides matching TRBD2. The V segment lost 2 bases and the J segment 4 bases; nucleotides outside the gene matches: 5. Germline lookup yields CDR1 SGHTA and CDR2 FQGNSA. The CDR3 consists of 15 residues. The CDR3 DNA sequence: TGTGCCAGCAGCTTACGAGCGGGGCCATACAATGAGCAGTTCTTC. Translated: CASSLRAGPYNEQFF.

V and J are TRBV10-2 and TRBJ2-1; D is undetermined. V shed 7 bases and J shed 4 bases, with 5 bases lying between them. The CDR3 is 11 amino acids. In germline, CDR1 is WSHSY, CDR2 SAAADI. For the CDR3, the DNA is TGCGCCAGCACACAGTACAATGAGCAGTTCTTC. It encodes CASTQYNEQFF.

The chain links TRBV14 to TRBJ2-3, with 8 bases aligning to TRBD2. Germline V lookup: CDR1 SGHDN, CDR2 FVKESK. This CDR3 has 14 amino acids. The junction had 9 bases not matched to a gene; V was cut back by 7 bases and J by 6 bases. As DNA, the CDR3 is TGTGCCAGCACCTTAGCGGGAACTTCGGATACGCAGTATTTT. It specifies CASTLAGTSDTQYF. Together with reference TRBV14 and TRBJ2-3, the CDR3 gives the full variable domain: EAGVTQFPSHSVIEKGQTVTLRCDPISGHDNLYWYRRVMGKEIKFLLHFVKESKQDESGMPNNRFLAERTGGTYSTLKVQPAELEDSGVYFCASTLAGTSDTQYFGPGTRLTVL.

The V gene is TRBV5-5, the J gene TRBJ2-1, with 7 bases matching TRBD1. The trim removed 1 base at V and 4 bases at J, leaving 5 bases unmatched. The germline gives CDR1 SGHKS, CDR2 YYEKEE (reference sequence). The CDR3 runs 15 residues. The CDR3 loop is CASSLYRDSYNEQFF. The CDR3 DNA is TGTGCCAGCAGCTTGTACCGGGACAGTTACAATGAGCAGTTCTTC.

J is TRBJ2-1 and V is TRBV30, with 7 positions matching TRBD2. J lost 5 bases, V lost 0 bases, and 16 bases had no gene match. This CDR3 is 18 amino acids long. Germline lookup yields CDR1 GTSNPN and CDR2 SVGIG (reference sequence). The CDR3 sequence: CAWSVWDSGGRDDNEQFF. The CDR3 DNA follows: TGTGCCTGGAGTGTATGGGATTCGGGCGGGAGAGATGACAATGAGCAGTTCTTC.

The rearrangement links TRBV5-6 to TRBJ2-7; 10 bases map to TRBD2. The CDR3 covers 15 residues. CDR1 and CDR2 (germline): SGHDT, YYEEEE. V lost 0 bases to trimming and J lost 5 bases; unmatched junction nucleotides: 5. CDR3 residues: CASSLALLAGNEQYF. The CDR3 DNA reads as TGTGCCAGCAGCTTGGCCTTACTAGCGGGGAACGAGCAGTACTTC.

This clone came up a few times. This chain links TRBV11-2 with TRBJ2-7; tentative D call: TRBD2 (5 bases). Germline V gene lookup returns CDR1 SGHAT and CDR2 FQNNGV. The length of the CDR3 is 12 residues. Deletions cut 5 bases from V and 5 bases from J, with 10 bases between. The CDR3 reads CASSPSGHEQYF. The CDR3 DNA follows: TGTGCCAGCAGCCCCAGCGGTCACGAGCAGTACTTC.

The chain has TRBV7-9 and TRBJ1-1, with D perhaps matching TRBD1 (5 bases). CDR1 and CDR2 from the germline V gene are SEHNR and FQNEAQ (reference sequence). V was cut by 4 bases and J by 6 bases, with 6 bases left in between. The CDR3 runs to 11 residues. For the CDR3, the DNA is TGTGCCAGCAGCTCACAGGCTGAAGCTTTCTTT. It translates to CASSSQAEAFF.

The chain is built from TRBV10-3 and TRBJ1-4; TRBD1 matches 9 bases. The V gene's germline CDR1 is ENHRY and CDR2 SYGVKD. V dropped 3 bases and J dropped 4; count of bases not matched to a gene: 6. CDR3 length equals 16 residues. The CDR3 DNA follows: TGTGCCATCAGTGACCGGGACAGGGCGAGTAATGAAAAACTGTTTTTT. It specifies CAISDRDRASNEKLFF.